This TCR beta chain came from a study of CD8+ T cells in alopecia areata. About the study: Administration of oral tofacitinib to treated patients was at 5 to 10 mg twice daily. Disease severity was quantified as SALT score of affected scalp area.

Whole-study results and caveats: Tofacitinib significantly reduced both scalp clonality and expanded CD8+ clones among the top 100.

Notes on this clone: Its antigen is not known.

V was clipped by 7 bases and J by 5 bases, with 8 bases between them. The germline gives CDR1 DFQATT, CDR2 SNEGSKA (reference sequence). This CDR3 region has 10 residues. RNA extraction and reverse transcription yielded cDNA as sequencing template. Profiled with immunoSEQ multiplex PCR; TCRdb holds only in-frame clones, not every one. The sample contains fewer than 250,000 clones, 43% of which appear only once. Stated treatment: oral pan-JAK inhibitor, 5-10 mg twice daily. V gene TRBV20-1 combines with J gene TRBJ2-5; D is undetermined. The material was CD4+ T cells sorted from blood, obtained at approximately week 37, from a patient treated with tofacitinib. This TCR came from a human donor with alopecia areata. The CDR3 sequence is CSVLGETQYF. The DNA of the CDR3 is TGCAGTGTCCTGGGGGAGACCCAGTACTTC.